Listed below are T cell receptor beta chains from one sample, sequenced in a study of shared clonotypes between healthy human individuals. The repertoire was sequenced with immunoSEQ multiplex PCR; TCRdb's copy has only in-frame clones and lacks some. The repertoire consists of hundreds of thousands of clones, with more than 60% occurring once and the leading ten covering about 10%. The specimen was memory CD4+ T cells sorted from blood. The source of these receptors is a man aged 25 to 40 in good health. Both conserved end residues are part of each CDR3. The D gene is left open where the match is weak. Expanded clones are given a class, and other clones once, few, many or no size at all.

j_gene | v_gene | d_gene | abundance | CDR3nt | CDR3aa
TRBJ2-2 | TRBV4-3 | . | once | TGCGCCAGCAGCCAAGGAGGAGGGGCGAACACCGGGGAGCTGTTTTTT | CASSQGGGANTGELFF
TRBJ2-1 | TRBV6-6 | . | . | TGTGCCAGCAGTACCTCTTTTGAGCAGTTCTTC | CASSTSFEQFF
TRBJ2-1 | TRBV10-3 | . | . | TGTGCCATCAGTGTGGGAGGCCGAAGCTCCTACAATGAGCAGTTCTTC | CAISVGGRSSYNEQFF
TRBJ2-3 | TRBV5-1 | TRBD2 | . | TGCGCCAGCAGGGCTAGCGGGGAGCTCACAGATACGCAGTATTTT | CASRASGELTDTQYF
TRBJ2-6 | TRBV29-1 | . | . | TGCAGCGTTGAAGGTTCCGGGGCCAACGTCCTGACTTTC | CSVEGSGANVLTF
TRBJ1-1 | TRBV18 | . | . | TGTGCCAGCTCACCACTGGGTGGTGAAGCTTTCTTT | CASSPLGGEAFF
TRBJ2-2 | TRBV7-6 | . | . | TGTGCCAGCAGCGCCGTCAGCGGAGGGGACACCGGGGAGCTGTTTTTT | CASSAVSGGDTGELFF
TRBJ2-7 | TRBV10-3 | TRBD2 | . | TGTGCCATCAGTGAAAGTGTTAGCGGGATTTACAACCCCGAGCAGTACTTC | CAISESVSGIYNPEQYF
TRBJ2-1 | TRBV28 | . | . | TGTGCCAGCAGTCGCCGGACAGCATACAATGAGCAGTTCTTC | CASSRRTAYNEQFF
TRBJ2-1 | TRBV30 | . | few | TGTGCCGTACCCAACTTATGGGGGAATGAGCAGTTCTTC | CAVPNLWGNEQFF
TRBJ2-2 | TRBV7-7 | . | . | TGTGCTAGCAGCCCGAAGGTCACCGGGGAGCTGTTTTTT | CASSPKVTGELFF
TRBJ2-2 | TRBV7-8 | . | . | TGTGCCAGCAGCTTAGATTCAGGGTTATACACCGGGGAGCTGTTTTTT | CASSLDSGLYTGELFF
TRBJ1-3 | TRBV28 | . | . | TGTGCCAGTAGTTTGGTGGGGCAGGGCTCTGGAAACACCATATATTTT | CASSLVGQGSGNTIYF